This T cell receptor beta chain stems from a study of blood T cell repertoires in COVID-19. Study summary: COVID-19 samples collected from the United States, Italy and Spain covered acute and convalescent phases. In each case, the material was cDNA or gDNA derived from T cells, B-cell-depleted T cells, or PBMCs.

CDR3 size: 13 residues. Trimming left V 3 bases short and J 1 base short, with 7 bases between. Germline V gene lookup returns CDR1 SNHLY and CDR2 FYNNEI. Original handling: Estimated nucleated cell counts came from reference gene primer amplification. Only in-frame clones appear in the TCRdb table, and some are missing; sequencing was by immunoSEQ multiplex PCR. The DNA gave D and trimming, while V, J and clone size come from that table. The sample shows around 250,000 clones, about 80% of them seen only once. The chain is built from TRBV2 and TRBJ2-7, with a possible D match to TRBD1 (5 bases). Sequencing was carried out using peripheral blood. The receptor's source is a man aged 50-60 years with active or convalescent COVID-19. The CDR3 nucleotides read TGTGCCAGCAGTGATGACAGTTCCTACGAGCAGTACTTC. Translated: CASSDDSSYEQYF.